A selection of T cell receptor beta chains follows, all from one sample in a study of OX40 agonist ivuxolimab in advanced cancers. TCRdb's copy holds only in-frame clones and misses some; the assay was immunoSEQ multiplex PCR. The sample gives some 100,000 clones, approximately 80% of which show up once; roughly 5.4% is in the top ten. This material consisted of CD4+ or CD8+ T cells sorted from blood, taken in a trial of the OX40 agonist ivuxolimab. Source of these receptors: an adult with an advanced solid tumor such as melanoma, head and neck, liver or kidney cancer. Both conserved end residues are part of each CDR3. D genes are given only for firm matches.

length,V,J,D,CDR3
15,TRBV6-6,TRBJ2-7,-,CASSPLRDSSYEQYF
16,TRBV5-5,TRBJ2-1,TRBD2,CASSLELAGKYNEQFF
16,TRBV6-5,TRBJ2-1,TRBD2,CASSFTGTSPYNEQFF
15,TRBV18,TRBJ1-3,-,CASSPDSGSGNTIYF
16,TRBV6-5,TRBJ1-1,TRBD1,CASSYRQGATNTEAFF
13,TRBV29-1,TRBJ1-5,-,CSVVPGVNQPQHF
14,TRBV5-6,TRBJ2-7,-,CASSVLEALYEQYF
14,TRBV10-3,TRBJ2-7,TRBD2,CAIKGTSGSYEQYF
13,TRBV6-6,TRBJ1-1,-,CASSLSGGTEAFF
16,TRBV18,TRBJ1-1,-,CASSRPGEGENTEAFF
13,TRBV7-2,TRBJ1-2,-,CASIGTYGYGYTF
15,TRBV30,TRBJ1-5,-,CAWSVSGQANQPQHF
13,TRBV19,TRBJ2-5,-,CASSRQNQETQYF
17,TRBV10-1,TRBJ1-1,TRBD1,CASSDSSDREGRAEAFF